The rows below give T cell receptor beta chains drawn from one sample of a study of OX40 agonist ivuxolimab in advanced cancers. Repertoires were generated with immunoSEQ multiplex PCR, while TCRdb's copy carries only in-frame clones and drops some. The sample lists tens of thousands of clones; about 86% were seen once. The sample was CD4+ or CD8+ T cells sorted from blood, taken in a trial of the OX40 agonist ivuxolimab. These receptors were collected from an adult with an advanced solid tumor such as melanoma, head and neck, liver or kidney cancer. Both conserved end residues are part of each CDR3. D genes are given only for firm matches. Size is stated for part of the rows, as once, few or many counts, or as a class when the clone is expanded.

v_call: TRBV6-6
clone_size: .
j_call: TRBJ1-4
d_call: TRBD1
cdr3_aa: CASSYSGGADEKLFF
cdr3_nt: TGTGCCAGCAGTTACTCAGGGGGCGCGGATGAAAAACTGTTTTTT

v_call: TRBV10-3
clone_size: .
j_call: TRBJ1-2
d_call: .
cdr3_aa: CAISESIVGYTF
cdr3_nt: TGTGCCATCAGTGAGTCGATTGTGGGCTACACCTTC

v_call: TRBV5-1
clone_size: once
j_call: TRBJ1-2
d_call: TRBD1
cdr3_aa: CASSEGQGGHGYTF
cdr3_nt: TGCGCCAGCAGCGAGGGACAGGGCGGCCATGGCTACACCTTC

v_call: TRBV6-5
clone_size: .
j_call: TRBJ1-2
d_call: .
cdr3_aa: CASSYSTGNYGYTF
cdr3_nt: TGTGCCAGCAGTTACTCCACGGGGAACTATGGCTACACCTTC

v_call: TRBV29-1
clone_size: .
j_call: TRBJ2-1
d_call: .
cdr3_aa: CSVELAAEQFF
cdr3_nt: TGCAGCGTTGAACTAGCCGCTGAGCAGTTCTTC

v_call: TRBV19
clone_size: .
j_call: TRBJ2-2
d_call: .
cdr3_aa: CASSMLGNTGELFF
cdr3_nt: TGTGCCAGTAGTATGTTGGGGAACACCGGGGAGCTGTTTTTT

v_call: TRBV2
clone_size: .
j_call: TRBJ2-3
d_call: TRBD1
cdr3_aa: CASVRGQGDTQYF
cdr3_nt: TGTGCCAGCGTCAGGGGGCAGGGAGATACGCAGTATTTT

v_call: TRBV11-2
clone_size: .
j_call: TRBJ2-7
d_call: .
cdr3_aa: CASSLAARGTYEQYF
cdr3_nt: TGTGCCAGCAGCCTCGCTGCGCGGGGCACCTACGAGCAGTACTTC

v_call: TRBV5-1
clone_size: .
j_call: TRBJ2-2
d_call: TRBD1
cdr3_aa: CASSWDRGTTGELFF
cdr3_nt: TGCGCCAGCAGCTGGGACAGGGGTACAACCGGGGAGCTGTTTTTT

v_call: TRBV9
clone_size: .
j_call: TRBJ1-4
d_call: TRBD1
cdr3_aa: CASSALGQGDWGEKLFF
cdr3_nt: TGTGCCAGCAGCGCCCTAGGACAGGGGGATTGGGGTGAAAAACTGTTTTTT

v_call: TRBV28
clone_size: .
j_call: TRBJ2-2
d_call: TRBD2
cdr3_aa: CASWRAGVRTGELFF
cdr3_nt: TGTGCCAGCTGGAGGGCGGGAGTACGGACCGGGGAGCTGTTTTTT

v_call: TRBV5-1
clone_size: .
j_call: TRBJ1-1
d_call: .
cdr3_aa: CASSGTGSPKAFF
cdr3_nt: TGCGCCAGCAGCGGGACCGGGTCTCCTAAAGCTTTCTTT

v_call: TRBV28
clone_size: .
j_call: TRBJ2-7
d_call: .
cdr3_aa: CASSSQTLSYEQYF
cdr3_nt: TGTGCCAGCAGTTCTCAGACTCTCTCCTACGAGCAGTACTTC

v_call: TRBV25-1
clone_size: .
j_call: TRBJ1-2
d_call: TRBD1
cdr3_aa: CASSEPGQGARYGYTF
cdr3_nt: TGTGCCAGCAGTGAACCGGGACAGGGGGCTAGGTATGGCTACACCTTC

v_call: TRBV14
clone_size: .
j_call: TRBJ2-1
d_call: TRBD2
cdr3_aa: CASSQAVVVPSGGDEQFF
cdr3_nt: TGTGCCAGCAGCCAAGCCGTCGTGGTGCCTAGCGGGGGGGATGAGCAGTTCTTC